A single sample gave rise to the 22 T cell receptor beta chains below, sequenced in a study of T cell changes during pregnancy in multiple sclerosis. TCRdb's copy holds only in-frame clones and misses some; the assay was immunoSEQ multiplex PCR. The sample has about 60,000 clones; approximately 91% are singletons. Here the sequenced sample was CD4+ T cells from peripheral blood mononuclear cells, taken in the first trimester of pregnancy. Receptors originate from a female donor with multiple sclerosis, enrolled in a pregnancy study.

This clone has just one count. The rearrangement links TRBV10-3 to TRBJ2-3, with 12 bases aligning to TRBD2. CDR3 length: 16 amino acids. CDR1 and CDR2 (germline): ENHRY, SYGVKD. The V segment lost 5 bases and the J segment 6 bases; nucleotides outside the gene matches: 9. The CDR3 here is CAISRASGGVSDTQYF. DNA for the CDR3: TGTGCCATCAGTCGTGCTAGCGGGGGGGTGTCGGATACGCAGTATTTT.

This chain links TRBV18 with TRBJ2-1; 7 positions agree with TRBD1. The length of the CDR3 is 11 residues. The germline V gene encodes CDR1 KGHSH and CDR2 LQKENI. V shed 2 bases and J 15 bases; nucleotides not matched to a gene: 4. The CDR3 region has the DNA TGTGCCAGCTCACCAGACAGGGCACCGTTCTTC. Its protein is CASSPDRAPFF.

The chain combines TRBV19 with TRBJ1-2; 9 bases align to TRBD1. With V trimmed by 4 bases and J by 8 bases, 5 bases remained unmatched. Germline lookup yields CDR1 LNHDA and CDR2 SQIVND (reference sequence). The length of the CDR3 is 13 residues. CDR3 bases: TGTGCCAGTAGTACCGGACAGGGGTACGGCTACACCTTC. Translation gives CASSTGQGYGYTF.

In this sample, this clone turned up a few times. V is TRBV6-1 and J is TRBJ1-1; possibly TRBD1 for D (5 bases). Germline assignment: CDR1 MNHNS and CDR2 SASEGT. Trimming removed 11 bases from V and 1 base from J, with 8 bases in between. The CDR3 loop spans 11 amino acids. The DNA for the CDR3 is TGTGCCGGTCAGGGGAACACTGAAGCTTTCTTT. Protein product: CAGQGNTEAFF.

The rearrangement joins TRBV25-1 to TRBJ2-2; 9 nucleotides match TRBD1. J lost 4 bases, V lost 0 bases, and 6 bases had no gene match. Germline V gene data show CDR1 as MGHDK and CDR2 as SYGVNS. CDR3 size: 17 residues. The CDR3 coding sequence is TGTGCCAGCAGTGAATATAATTTGACAGGGGGCACCGGGGAGCTGTTTTTT. Protein: CASSEYNLTGGTGELFF.

V usage is TRBV27 and J usage is TRBJ1-2, with 10 nucleotides matching TRBD1. The V segment lost 2 bases and the J segment 5 bases; nucleotides outside the gene matches: 8. The germline V gene has CDR1 MNHEY and CDR2 SMNVEV (reference sequence). This CDR3 is 16 amino acids long. In DNA form, the CDR3 reads TGTGCCAGCAGTTTAATCGGACAGGGGGAAAGATATGGCTACACCTTC. Its protein is CASSLIGQGERYGYTF.

V usage is TRBV7-2 and J usage is TRBJ2-2; D is unresolved. This CDR3 has 16 residues. Trimming left V 2 bases short and J 1 base short, with 11 bases between. Germline CDR1 reads SGHTA; CDR2 reads FQGNSA. The CDR3 sequence: CASSLNSRENTGELFF. The DNA of the CDR3 is TGTGCCAGCAGCTTAAACTCGAGAGAGAACACCGGGGAGCTGTTTTTT.

The chain is built from TRBV2 and TRBJ2-6; 10 bases are shared with TRBD2. Germline V gives CDR1 SNHLY, CDR2 FYNNEI. J gave up 0 bases and V 6 bases, and 11 bases lay outside the gene matches. The CDR3 spans 19 residues. CDR3 nucleotides: TGTGCCAGCAGCACCCCTGGACTAGCGGCGAACTCTGGGGCCAACGTCCTGACTTTC. This codes for CASSTPGLAANSGANVLTF.

The rearrangement links TRBV7-2 to TRBJ2-3; D remains unclear. The CDR3 extends over 13 amino acids. The germline CDR1 and CDR2 sequences are SGHTA and FQGNSA. V was trimmed by 0 bases and J by 2 bases, leaving 3 bases between them. Written as DNA, the CDR3 is TGTGCCAGCAGCTTAGCGTACACAGATACGCAGTATTTT. Amino acid sequence: CASSLAYTDTQYF.

The chain carries TRBV5-6 and TRBJ2-2; 11 nucleotides match TRBD1. The CDR3 length is 17 residues. CDR1 and CDR2 from the germline V gene are SGHDT and YYEEEE. V was pared by 4 bases and J by 4 bases, with 9 bases of the junction left unmatched. This CDR3 is CASSVVDRGRGTGELFF. The CDR3 DNA reads as TGTGCCAGCAGCGTGGTGGACAGGGGGCGCGGCACCGGGGAGCTGTTTTTT.

The chain is built from TRBV10-3 and TRBJ2-7; 10 nucleotides line up with TRBD1. The length of the CDR3 is 14 residues. J gave up 1 base and V 6 bases, and 3 bases lay outside the gene matches. Germline lookup yields CDR1 ENHRY and CDR2 SYGVKD. CDR3 DNA: TGTGCCATCAGGCCGGGACAGGGGTCCTACGAGCAGTACTTC. This translates into CAIRPGQGSYEQYF.

The rearrangement joins TRBV5-1 to TRBJ2-5; 9 nucleotides agree with TRBD2. The CDR3 totals 17 residues. J was trimmed by 5 bases and V by 0 bases; bases with no gene match: 11. Germline V lookup: CDR1 SGHRS, CDR2 YFSETQ. CDR3 amino acids: CASSLAWRGGRFETQYF. The CDR3 nucleotides read TGCGCCAGCAGCTTGGCCTGGCGGGGGGGCCGTTTCGAGACCCAGTACTTC.

The rearrangement uses TRBV7-3 and TRBJ1-1, with D possibly being TRBD1 (5 bases). V was cut by 2 bases and J by 0 bases, with 7 bases left in between. The CDR3 has 14 residues. Germline CDR1 reads SGHTA; CDR2 reads FQGTGA. The CDR3 loop is CASSLQGVNTEAFF. In DNA, the CDR3 is TGTGCCAGCAGCTTACAGGGTGTGAACACTGAAGCTTTCTTT.

The chain is built from TRBV7-2 and TRBJ1-5; D gene unclear. Germline-derived CDR1 and CDR2 are SGHTA and FQGNSA. V lost 1 base to trimming and J lost 6 bases, with 7 bases between them. CDR3 length equals 13 residues. The CDR3 loop is CASSLEGGQPQHF. The CDR3 coding sequence is TGTGCCAGCAGCTTAGAGGGAGGTCAGCCCCAGCATTTT.

The genes are TRBV5-6 and TRBJ1-3; D is perhaps TRBD1 (5 bases). CDR3 size: 18 residues. The V end was cut by 4 bases, the J end by 0 bases, with 20 bases between. Germline V gene lookup returns CDR1 SGHDT and CDR2 YYEEEE. The chain's CDR3 is CASSPQGRGRDSGNTIYF. DNA of the CDR3: TGTGCCAGCAGCCCCCAGGGTAGAGGCAGAGACTCTGGAAACACCATATATTTT. Combining the CDR3 with reference TRBV5-6 and TRBJ1-3 gives the whole variable domain DAGVTQSPTHLIKTRGQQVTLRCSPKSGHDTVSWYQQALGQGPQFIFQYYEEEERQRGNFPDRFSGHQFPNYSSELNVNALLLGDSALYLCASSPQGRGRDSGNTIYFGEGSWLTVV.

This clone has a single count. V and J are TRBV14 and TRBJ2-7; 7 positions agree with TRBD2. After removal of 3 bases from V and 4 bases from J, the junction contained 12 bases not matched to a gene. The CDR3 is made up of 16 amino acids. Germline V lookup: CDR1 SGHDN, CDR2 FVKESK. The CDR3: CASSHKTSAVQYEQYF. CDR3 DNA sequence: TGTGCCAGCAGCCATAAAACTAGCGCTGTTCAATACGAGCAGTACTTC.

The rearrangement joins TRBV6-5 to TRBJ1-1; 8 bases fit TRBD1. This CDR3 has 15 residues. CDR1 MNHEY and CDR2 SVGAGI come from the germline V gene. V shed 7 bases, J shed 0 bases, and the junction held 7 bases outside the gene matches. The CDR3 protein is CASTGQGQMNTEAFF. The CDR3 DNA reads TGTGCCAGCACCGGACAGGGACAAATGAACACTGAAGCTTTCTTT.

The genes are TRBV5-4 and TRBJ2-2, with 10 positions matching TRBD1. Trimming cost V 4 bases and J 4 bases; bases outside gene matches: 19. Germline V lookup: CDR1 SGHNT, CDR2 YYREEE (reference sequence). The length of the CDR3 is 20 residues. CDR3 sequence: CASSGRSRDRGPRGTGELFF. Here the CDR3 DNA reads TGTGCCAGCAGCGGAAGGAGCCGGGACAGGGGCCCCCGGGGCACCGGGGAGCTGTTTTTT.

The chain carries TRBV9 and TRBJ2-6; D uncertain. Germline V gene lookup returns CDR1 SGDLS and CDR2 YYNGEE. The length of the CDR3 is 15 residues. Trimming left V 4 bases short and J 4 bases short, with 12 bases between. CDR3 in amino acids: CASSPPGFGANVLTF. The CDR3 DNA follows: TGTGCCAGCAGCCCCCCCGGGTTCGGGGCCAACGTCCTGACTTTC.

The chain joins TRBV12-5 to TRBJ2-5; a possible D gene is TRBD1 (5 bases). Per germline, CDR1 LGHNT and CDR2 FRNRAP. The CDR3 covers 15 residues. The V end lost 0 bases, the J end lost 2 bases, and 10 bases lay between the germline ends. CDR3 nucleotide sequence: TGTGCTAGTGGTTTGGTAGGGGCAAGACAAGAGACCCAGTACTTC. It specifies CASGLVGARQETQYF.

The V gene is TRBV7-3, the J gene TRBJ2-1; no clear D. Germline V lookup: CDR1 SGHTA, CDR2 FQGTGA. V was clipped by 1 base and J by 1 base, with 8 bases between them. CDR3 length equals 15 residues. CDR3 coding DNA: TGTGCCAGCAGCTTAAAACGCGAGTCCTACAATGAGCAGTTCTTC. This codes for CASSLKRESYNEQFF. Drawing the rest from reference TRBV7-3 and TRBJ2-1, the complete variable domain is GAGVSQTPSNKVTEKGKYVELRCDPISGHTALYWYRQSLGQGPEFLIYFQGTGAADDSGLPNDRFFAVRPEGSVSTLKIQRTERGDSAVYLCASSLKRESYNEQFFGPGTRLTVL.

The chain employs TRBV5-4 and TRBJ2-1, with a possible D match to TRBD2 (6 bases). V was trimmed by 4 bases and J by 1 base, leaving 9 bases between them. The CDR3 extends over 14 amino acids. CDR1 and CDR2 (germline): SGHNT, YYREEE (reference sequence). The CDR3 DNA sequence: TGTGCCAGCAGCCATCGGGGGTCCTACAATGAGCAGTTCTTC. Translated: CASSHRGSYNEQFF.